Listed here is a single TCR beta chain. Only a few counts were recorded for this clone. Its antigen target is currently unknown. No base quality values were provided; no much bigger clone lies one nucleotide off. In the same sample, other DNA sequences code for this CDR3. Each collaborating institution followed its own protocols to collect whole blood in K2EDTA tubes. For TCRbeta analysis, collaborators shipped samples as frozen whole blood, isolated PBMCs, or DNA extracted from either of those sample types. V sheds 3 bases and J sheds 8 bases, leaving 7 bases between their ends. The CDR3 runs 10 residues from the cysteine to the phenylalanine. Only CDR3 DNA is held: 30 bases, read in frame from base 1. The germline V gene encodes CDR1 SQVTM and CDR2 ANQGSEA. This sample was taken from a study of blood T cell repertoires in COVID-19 (dated by TCRdb to 2020 to 2021). At the level of the whole study: Samples from collaborators originated in the United States, Italy and Spain and spanned both the acute and convalescent phases of COVID-19. The material from the prospective study consisted of cDNA or gDNA derived from T cells, B-cell-depleted T cells, or PBMCs. A de-identified subject ID, COVID-19 status, age in years and sex were almost always included in the sample metadata. Where HLA class I and class II types were available, the types were taken from metadata supplied by the sample provider, not from assay-based typing. Samples were obtained from the ongoing ImmuneRACE study (first 160 participants) and from 1,254 subjects provided by 6 global collaborators. A freely available public database, intended as a resource for researchers studying the immune response to SARS-CoV-2, is where the repertoires were released. The dataset comprised deeply sampled blood TCRbeta repertoires from subjects exposed to, actively infected with, or recovered from COVID-19.

Points the paper makes about the study in general: The quantity of clinical and demographic metadata differed by source and by participant and was supplied without curation.

The immunoSEQ Assay, a bias-controlled multiplex PCR, was used to amplify TCRbeta CDR3 regions from genomic DNA. The authors processed their data as follows. The number of nucleated cells in each sample was estimated by amplification of reference gene primers within the assay. To quantify the absolute abundance of each unique TCRbeta CDR3 rearrangement, sequence reads were collapsed and filtered. For each sample, productive Simpson clonality was calculated by taking the square root of Simpson's diversity index across productive rearrangements. TCRdb stores this immuneACCESS table with in-frame sequences only. Part of the clones is absent; in the studies checked, under half of the shortfall reflects unresolved V genes, and no reason is known for the rest. Clone size and the V and J calls come from that table; the DNA yielded D and trimming. This sample gives 110,000 or so clones in total; more than 65% of them show up just once. The ten biggest clones cover 1.5% to 1.9% of the sample.

The source of this sequence is a man aged 50 to 60 with acute or convalescent COVID-19. The sequencing input was peripheral blood. This receptor chain uses TRBV29-1 and TRBJ1-2; the D gene cannot be named for sure. The sequence in DNA is TGCAGCGTTGACAGCGGAGGCTACACCTTC. It codes for CSVDSGGYTF.